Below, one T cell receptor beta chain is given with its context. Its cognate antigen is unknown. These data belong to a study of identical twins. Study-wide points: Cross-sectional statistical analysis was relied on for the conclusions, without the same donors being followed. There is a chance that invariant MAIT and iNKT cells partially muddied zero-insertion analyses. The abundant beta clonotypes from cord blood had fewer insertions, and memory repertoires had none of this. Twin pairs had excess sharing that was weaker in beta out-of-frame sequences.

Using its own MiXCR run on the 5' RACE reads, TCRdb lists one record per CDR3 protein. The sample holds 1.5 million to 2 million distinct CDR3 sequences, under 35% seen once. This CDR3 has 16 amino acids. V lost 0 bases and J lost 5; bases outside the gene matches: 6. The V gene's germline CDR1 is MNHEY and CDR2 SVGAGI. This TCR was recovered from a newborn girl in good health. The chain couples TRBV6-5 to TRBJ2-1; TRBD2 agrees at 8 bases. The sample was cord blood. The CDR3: CASSYSGGRINNEQFF. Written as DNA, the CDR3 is TGTGCCAGCAGTTACTCGGGCGGGAGGATCAACAATGAGCAGTTCTTC.